A selection of T cell receptor beta chains follows, all from one sample in a study of neurological immune-mediated disorders. A single record per CDR3 protein comes from TCRdb applying MiXCR to the 5' RACE reads. The data hold about 80,000 distinct CDR3 sequences, with about 5.6% observed a single time. The sequencing sample was made of PBMCs. These receptors were obtained from an older woman with multiple sclerosis. Each CDR3 is given with its conserved first and last residue. A D gene is named only where the DNA matches it firmly. Clone size is given for some rows only: seen once, a few or many times, or a class if the clone is expanded.

clone size	J gene	D gene	V gene	CDR3 protein	CDR3 DNA
few	TRBJ2-1	TRBD1	TRBV29-1	CSVLGQGYYNEQFF	TGCAGCGTCCTGGGACAGGGTTACTACAATGAGCAGTTCTTC
many	TRBJ2-7	TRBD1	TRBV20-1	CSAREGTGVSYEQYF	TGCAGTGCTAGAGAAGGGACAGGGGTCTCCTACGAGCAGTACTTC
many	TRBJ2-5	NA	TRBV5-1	CASSFEETQYF	TGCGCCAGCAGCTTCGAGGAGACCCAGTACTTC
many	TRBJ1-2	TRBD1	TRBV7-9	CASSLGVRGQGSF	TGTGCCAGCAGCTTAGGAGTTAGGGGACAGGGGTCCTTC
many	TRBJ2-7	TRBD1	TRBV20-1	CSARGPRDRKYEQYF	TGCAGTGCTAGAGGCCCCCGGGACAGGAAGTACGAGCAGTACTTC
many	TRBJ1-1	NA	TRBV5-6	CASSIGTLNTEAFF	TGTGCCAGCAGCATAGGGACACTGAACACTGAAGCTTTCTTT
NA	TRBJ2-2	NA	TRBV20-1	CSAWGHSNTGELFF	TGCAGTGCTTGGGGACACTCTAACACCGGGGAGCTGTTTTTT
many	TRBJ2-5	NA	TRBV5-1	CASVLQGSETQYF	TGCGCCAGCGTATTACAGGGATCGGAGACCCAGTACTTC
many	TRBJ1-2	TRBD1	TRBV15	CATSREVRAGGSYGYTF	TGTGCCACCAGCAGAGAGGTTAGGGCAGGGGGAAGCTATGGCTACACCTTC
many	TRBJ2-2	TRBD1	TRBV20-1	CSARDTRTGGPTGELFF	TGCAGTGCTAGAGATACAAGGACAGGGGGCCCGACCGGGGAGCTGTTTTTT
few	TRBJ1-1	NA	TRBV9	CASSVHLTGNTEAFF	TGTGCCAGCAGCGTACATCTGACAGGAAACACTGAAGCTTTCTTT
many	TRBJ2-3	NA	TRBV5-1	CASSLPSDTDTQYF	TGCGCCAGCAGCCTACCCTCAGACACAGATACGCAGTATTTT
many	TRBJ1-5	NA	TRBV5-1	CASSFEGSNQPQHF	TGCGCCAGCAGCTTTGAGGGTAGCAATCAGCCCCAGCATTTT
many	TRBJ1-5	NA	TRBV12-3/TRBV12-4	CASINRVQGNQPQHF	TGTGCCAGCATTAACAGGGTCCAGGGCAATCAGCCCCAGCATTTT
many	TRBJ1-6	NA	TRBV20-1	CSAREGNSPLHF	TGCAGTGCTAGAGAGGGTAATTCACCCCTCCACTTT
once	TRBJ2-1	TRBD2	TRBV5-1	CASGPKGRLAVNNEQFF	TGCGCCAGCGGCCCCAAGGGTCGACTAGCGGTTAACAATGAGCAGTTCTTC
many	TRBJ2-5	TRBD1	TRBV5-1	CASTHQGAGDETQYF	TGCGCCAGTACCCACCAGGGGGCCGGGGATGAGACCCAGTACTTC
many	TRBJ1-5	TRBD1	TRBV6-1	CASSEFGQGGYSNQPQHF	TGTGCCAGCAGTGAATTTGGACAGGGGGGATATAGCAATCAGCCCCAGCATTTT
medium-sized	TRBJ1-5	TRBD1	TRBV20-1	CSARDRDRYNQPQHF	TGCAGTGCTAGAGATAGGGACAGATACAATCAGCCCCAGCATTTT
many	TRBJ2-1	TRBD2	TRBV5-4	CASAGTSGGANEQFF	TGTGCCAGCGCTGGGACTAGCGGGGGGGCCAATGAGCAGTTCTTC
many	TRBJ2-5	TRBD1	TRBV20-1	CSADREETQYF	TGCAGTGCAGACAGGGAAGAGACCCAGTACTTC
many	TRBJ1-6	NA	TRBV10-2	CASSELTGYNSPLHF	TGCGCCAGCAGTGAACTCACAGGGTACAATTCACCCCTCCACTTT
many	TRBJ2-7	TRBD1	TRBV5-1	CASSLATGTGSYEQYF	TGCGCCAGCAGCTTGGCCACCGGGACAGGATCCTACGAGCAGTACTTC
many	TRBJ2-7	TRBD1	TRBV20-1	CSAGTGPRYEQYF	TGCAGTGCCGGGACAGGTCCTCGCTACGAGCAGTACTTC
many	TRBJ1-2	TRBD1	TRBV10-3	CAINGRGEYGYTF	TGTGCCATCAATGGCAGGGGGGAGTATGGCTACACCTTC
many	TRBJ2-1	NA	TRBV5-5	CASSWGILGDNEQFF	TGTGCCAGCAGTTGGGGAATTTTGGGAGACAATGAGCAGTTCTTC
many	TRBJ1-1	NA	TRBV15	CATSRGGMDTEAFF	TGTGCCACCAGCAGAGGTGGAATGGACACTGAAGCTTTCTTT
many	TRBJ2-5	TRBD1	TRBV5-1	CASSPGQGALRKETQYF	TGCGCCAGCAGCCCCGGACAGGGGGCGCTTCGCAAAGAGACCCAGTACTTC
many	TRBJ1-1	NA	TRBV5-1	CASSLPGTNTEAFF	TGCGCCAGCAGCCTGCCCGGGACCAACACTGAAGCTTTCTTT
many	TRBJ2-5	NA	TRBV14	CASSPSKFPEGETQYF	TGTGCCAGCAGCCCATCGAAGTTCCCAGAGGGGGAGACCCAGTACTTC
many	TRBJ2-3	TRBD1	TRBV5-1	CASSLGDRGTDTQYF	TGCGCCAGCAGCTTGGGGGACAGGGGTACAGATACGCAGTATTTT
many	TRBJ2-6	NA	TRBV5-1	CASKYLGTGANVLTF	TGCGCCAGCAAATACCTAGGAACGGGGGCCAACGTCCTGACTTTC
many	TRBJ1-1	NA	TRBV5-5	CASSLESPNTEAFF	TGTGCCAGCAGCTTGGAAAGCCCGAACACTGAAGCTTTCTTT
many	TRBJ2-2	NA	TRBV27	CASSFGTQPNTGELFF	TGTGCCAGCAGTTTCGGGACGCAGCCGAACACCGGGGAGCTGTTTTTT
NA	TRBJ2-5	NA	TRBV5-1	CASSLVGGERTQYF	TGCGCCAGCAGCTTGGTCGGAGGGGAGAGGACCCAGTACTTC
many	TRBJ2-1	NA	TRBV29-1	CSVSPWDEQFF	TGCAGCGTCTCCCCGTGGGATGAGCAGTTCTTC
many	TRBJ1-3	NA	TRBV6-6	CASSAPRNTIYF	TGTGCCAGCAGCGCCCCCCGAAACACCATATATTTT
many	TRBJ2-3	TRBD1	TRBV7-8	CASSAGQGATDTQYF	TGTGCCAGCAGCGCCGGACAGGGGGCAACAGATACGCAGTATTTT
many	TRBJ2-1	NA	TRBV6-2/TRBV6-3	CASSGPRVGALEEFF	TGTGCCAGCAGCGGACCGAGGGTAGGGGCGCTGGAGGAGTTCTTC
many	TRBJ2-5	NA	TRBV7-2	CASSLRHRETQYF	TGTGCCAGCAGCTTACGACACCGGGAGACCCAGTACTTC